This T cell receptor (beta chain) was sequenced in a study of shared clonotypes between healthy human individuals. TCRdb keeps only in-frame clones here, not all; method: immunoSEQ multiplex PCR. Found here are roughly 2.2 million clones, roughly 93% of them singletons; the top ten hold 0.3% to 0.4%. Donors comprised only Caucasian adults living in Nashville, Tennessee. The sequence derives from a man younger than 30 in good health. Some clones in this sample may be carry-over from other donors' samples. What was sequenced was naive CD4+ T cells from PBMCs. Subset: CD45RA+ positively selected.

CDR3 region: CASSPLGGSVNEQFF. For the CDR3, the DNA is TGTGCCAGCAGCCCTCTTGGGGGGAGCGTCAATGAGCAGTTCTTC. V is TRBV7-9 and J is TRBJ2-1, with D perhaps matching TRBD2 (6 bases). Per germline, CDR1 SEHNR and CDR2 FQNEAQ (reference sequence). The CDR3 runs to 15 residues. Trimming took 5 bases from V and 6 from J, leaving 17 bases between them.